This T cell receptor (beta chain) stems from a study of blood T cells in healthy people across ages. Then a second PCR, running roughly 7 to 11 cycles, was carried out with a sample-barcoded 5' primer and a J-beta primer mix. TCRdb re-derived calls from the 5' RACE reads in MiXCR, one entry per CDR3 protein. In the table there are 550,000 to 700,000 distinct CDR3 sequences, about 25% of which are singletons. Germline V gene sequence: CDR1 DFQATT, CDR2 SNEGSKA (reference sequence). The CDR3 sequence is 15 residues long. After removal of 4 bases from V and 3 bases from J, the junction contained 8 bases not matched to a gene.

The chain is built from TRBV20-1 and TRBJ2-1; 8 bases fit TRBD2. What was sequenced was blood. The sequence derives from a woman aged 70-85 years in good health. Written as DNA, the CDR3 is TGCAGTGCTAAAACGGGACTAGGCAACTACAATGAGCAGTTCTTC. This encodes CSAKTGLGNYNEQFF.